The clone carrying this T cell receptor (beta chain) was counted between two and nine times. The antigen is undetermined. Without the conserved terminal phenylalanine or tryptophan, this CDR3 likely stems from a read error. These data come from a study of T cells in Graves' hyperthyroidism and ophthalmopathy. Findings of the study overall: Appearing also in blood were most of the thyroid clonotypes expanded above 0.001.

Amplification of TCR beta CDR3 regions used RNA as the template. Primed by the HTBI set, a first-round RT-PCR was run on the TCR CDR3. TCRdb reprocessed the multiplex PCR reads with MiXCR, giving one entry per CDR3 protein. The repertoire consists of nearly 110,000 distinct CDR3 sequences, with approximately 16% occurring once and the leading ten covering under 45%. Trimming stripped 8 bases from V and 1 base from J, with 5 bases between. Per the germline V gene, CDR1 is MDHEN and CDR2 is SYDVKM. The CDR3 totals 11 residues. A patient was excluded if there was uncontrolled infection, other autoimmune disease, pregnancy or lactation. Clinicians diagnosed patients from clinical symptoms, serum thyroxine and TRAb, thyroid ultrasound and orbital computed tomography. Each 10 ml fresh peripheral blood draw supplied the PBMCs.

The rearrangement joins TRBV28 to TRBJ1-1, with D hard to call. What was sequenced was blood. The sequence derives from a woman between 45 and 65 years old with Graves' hyperthyroidism. The CDR3 loop is CASEENTEAFL. In DNA form, the CDR3 reads TGTGCCAGCGAGGAGAACACTGAAGCTTTCCTT.